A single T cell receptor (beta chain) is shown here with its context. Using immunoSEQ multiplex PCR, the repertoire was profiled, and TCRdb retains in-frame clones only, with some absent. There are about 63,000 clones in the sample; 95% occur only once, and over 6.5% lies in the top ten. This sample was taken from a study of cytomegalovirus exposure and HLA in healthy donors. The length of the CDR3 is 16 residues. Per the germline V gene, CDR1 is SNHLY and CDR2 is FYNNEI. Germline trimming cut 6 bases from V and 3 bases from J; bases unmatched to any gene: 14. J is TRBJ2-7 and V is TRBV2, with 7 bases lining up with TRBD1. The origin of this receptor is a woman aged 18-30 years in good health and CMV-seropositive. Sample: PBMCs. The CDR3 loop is CASSDLHRGRIYEQYF. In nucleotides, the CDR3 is TGTGCCAGCAGCGACCTTCACAGGGGTAGGATCTACGAGCAGTACTTC. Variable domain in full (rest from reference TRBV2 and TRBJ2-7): EPEVTQTPSHQVTQMGQEVILRCVPISNHLYFYWYRQILGQKVEFLVSFYNNEISEKSEIFDDQFSVERPDGSNFTLKIRSTKLEDSAMYFCASSDLHRGRIYEQYFGPGTRLTVT.